This TCR beta chain was sequenced in a study of T cell responses to AZD1222 COVID-19 vaccine. The length of the CDR3 is 17 residues. V was clipped by 0 bases and J by 6 bases; unmatched bases: 7. CDR1 is ENHRY, CDR2 SYGVKD, per germline. Study-wide results and caveats: Scientists sampled the repertoires only once the peak T cell response had passed. Clonal diversity may have been underestimated in mostly white British donors.

About this clone: The antigen remains undetermined.

Using immunoSEQ multiplex PCR, the repertoire was profiled, and TCRdb retains in-frame clones only, with some absent. The sample yields 85,000 to 130,000 clones, about 86% seen once. The source of this sequence is an adult in good health. J is TRBJ2-1 and V is TRBV10-3, with 11 nucleotides matching TRBD2. The source was peripheral blood, collected on day 0 of AZD1222 vaccination. The CDR3, as DNA: TGTGCCATCAGTGAGTCGATAGGGACTAGCGGTTCCAATGAGCAGTTCTTC. Its translation: CAISESIGTSGSNEQFF.